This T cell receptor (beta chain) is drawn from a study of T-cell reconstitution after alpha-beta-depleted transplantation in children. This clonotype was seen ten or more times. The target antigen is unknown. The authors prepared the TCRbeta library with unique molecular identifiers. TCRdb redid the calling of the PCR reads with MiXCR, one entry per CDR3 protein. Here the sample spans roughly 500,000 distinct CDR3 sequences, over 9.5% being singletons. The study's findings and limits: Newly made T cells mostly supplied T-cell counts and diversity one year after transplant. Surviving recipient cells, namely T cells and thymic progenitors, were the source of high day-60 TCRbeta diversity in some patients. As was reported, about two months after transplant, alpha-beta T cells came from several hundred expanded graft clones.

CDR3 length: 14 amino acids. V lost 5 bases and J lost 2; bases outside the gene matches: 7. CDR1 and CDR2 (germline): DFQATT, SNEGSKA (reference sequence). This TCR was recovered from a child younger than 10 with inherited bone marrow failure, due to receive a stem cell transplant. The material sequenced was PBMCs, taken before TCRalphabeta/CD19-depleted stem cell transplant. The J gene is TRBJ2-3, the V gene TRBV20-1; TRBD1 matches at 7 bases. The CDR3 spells CSAPPGQHTDTQYF. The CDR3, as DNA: TGCAGTGCTCCCCCGGGACAGCACACAGATACGCAGTATTTT.